The 17 T cell receptor beta chains given below trace back to one sample, sequenced in a study of blood T cell repertoires in COVID-19. This table comes from immunoSEQ multiplex PCR, and its TCRdb copy is limited to in-frame clones, with some not included. The top ten clones hold around 2.2% of a sample with around 260,000 clones, approximately 93% of them seen once. The specimen was peripheral blood. All receptors come from a young woman with COVID-19, enrolled during active disease.

The CDR3, as DNA: TGTGCCAGCAGCCAACACACACCCCTAGGCTTGAATGAGCAGTTCTTC. Protein product: CASSQHTPLGLNEQFF. V gene TRBV3-1 (or the pseudogene TRBV3-2) combines with J gene TRBJ2-1; the D is unclear. The germline V gene has CDR1 LGHDT and CDR2 YNNKEL (reference sequence). This CDR3 is built from 16 residues. V lost 2 bases to trimming and J lost 7 bases, with 18 bases between them.

The genes are TRBV5-1 and TRBJ2-3; 12 nucleotides agree with TRBD2. CDR3 length: 16 residues. J gave up 5 bases and V 4 bases, and 8 bases lay outside the gene matches. Germline CDR1 is SGHRS and CDR2 is YFSETQ. CDR3 in amino acids: CASSLASGRARDTQYF. In nucleotides, the CDR3 is TGCGCCAGCAGCCTGGCTAGCGGGAGGGCGAGAGATACGCAGTATTTT.

This clone was seen once. This sequence joins TRBV2 and TRBJ2-5; 9 bases map to TRBD1. The CDR3 loop spans 15 amino acids. Germline V gives CDR1 SNHLY, CDR2 FYNNEI. V lost 3 bases to trimming and J lost 3 bases; unmatched junction nucleotides: 5. For the CDR3, the DNA is TGTGCCAGCAGTGACCTGGGACAGGGCAAAGAGACCCAGTACTTC. Translation: CASSDLGQGKETQYF.

V and J are TRBV7-2 and TRBJ2-5; no definite D call. CDR1 and CDR2 (germline): SGHTA, FQGNSA. This CDR3 contains 14 residues. Trimming pared 5 bases from V and 5 bases from J, leaving 15 bases between. The CDR3 bases are TGTGCCAGCAGCCCCTCCCGGGTTATCGAGACCCAGTACTTC. It is translated as CASSPSRVIETQYF. The entire variable domain, with the rest obtained from reference TRBV7-2 and TRBJ2-5, is as follows: GAGVSQSPSNKVTEKGKDVELRCDPISGHTALYWYRQSLGQGLEFLIYFQGNSAPDKSGLPSDRFSAERTGGSVSTLTIQRTQQEDSAVYLCASSPSRVIETQYFGPGTRLLVL.

This chain uses TRBV27 with TRBJ1-5; D is unclear. Germline loops: CDR1 MNHEY, CDR2 SMNVEV (reference sequence). The V and J ends lost 5 bases and 3 bases respectively, with 11 bases between them. There are 14 residues in the CDR3. CDR3 in DNA: TGTGCCAGCAGTCCTGACGGGTACAATCAGCCCCAGCATTTT. Translated: CASSPDGYNQPQHF.

The chain has TRBV7-9 and TRBJ1-3; TRBD1 agrees at 8 bases. This CDR3 spans 13 amino acids. Germline CDR1 is SEHNR and CDR2 is FQNEAQ (reference sequence). V trimming: 5 bases; J trimming: 8 bases; junction bases outside the gene matches: 5. Written as DNA, the CDR3 is TGTGCCAGCAGCCCCGGACAGGGCGACACCATATATTTT. Translating it yields CASSPGQGDTIYF.

Only a few counts were recorded for this clone. The chain couples TRBV5-1 to TRBJ2-7, with 8 nucleotides matching TRBD1. V shed 4 bases and J 0 bases; nucleotides not matched to a gene: 6. Looked up from germline, CDR1 is SGHRS and CDR2 is YFSETQ. The CDR3 loop spans 15 amino acids. CDR3 DNA sequence: TGCGCCAGCAGCGCCGACAGGGGCCTCTCCTACGAGCAGTACTTC. As protein: CASSADRGLSYEQYF.

As regards this clone: Different DNA sequences within this sample yield the same CDR3. The gene calls are TRBV5-1 and TRBJ2-2; no definite D call. The CDR3 length is 14 residues. Trimming took off 0 bases at V and 1 base at J, with 4 bases between the two ends. CDR1 SGHRS and CDR2 YFSETQ come from the germline V gene. The DNA for the CDR3 is TGCGCCAGCAGCTTGGACAGGAACACCGGGGAGCTGTTTTTT. Residues: CASSLDRNTGELFF. The variable domain in full, completed from reference TRBV5-1 and TRBJ2-2, reads KAGVTQTPRYLIKTRGQQVTLSCSPISGHRSVSWYQQTPGQGLQFLFEYFSETQRNKGNFPGRFSGRQFSNSRSEMNVSTLELGDSALYLCASSLDRNTGELFFGEGSRLTVL.

Only a few counts were recorded for this clone. The rearrangement links TRBV3-1 (or the pseudogene TRBV3-2) to TRBJ2-7, with unresolved D. Germline assignment: CDR1 LGHDT and CDR2 YNNKEL (reference sequence). With 0 bases removed from V and 2 bases from J, the gap between germline ends came to 8 bases. The CDR3 contains 14 residues. The chain's CDR3 is CASSQESQTYEQYF. The CDR3 bases are TGTGCCAGCAGCCAAGAGTCACAGACCTACGAGCAGTACTTC.

The chain couples TRBV19 to TRBJ2-4, with 10 positions matching TRBD1. Germline V gene data show CDR1 as LNHDA and CDR2 as SQIVND (reference sequence). Trimming at V came to 7 bases and at J to 6 bases, leaving 15 bases not matched to a gene. This CDR3 contains 17 residues. The CDR3 DNA sequence: TGTGCCAGTAAATCGCCCCTCCCTGGACAGGGGGGAAACATTCAGTACTTC. Protein sequence: CASKSPLPGQGGNIQYF.

The chain carries TRBV5-1 and TRBJ1-1, with TRBD1 identical over 10 bases. V was pared by 4 bases and J by 0 bases, with 6 bases of the junction left unmatched. Germline loops: CDR1 SGHRS, CDR2 YFSETQ. The CDR3 spans 16 residues. CDR3 sequence (DNA): TGCGCCAGCAGCGCCGACAGGGGGCTAATGAACACTGAAGCTTTCTTT. It translates to CASSADRGLMNTEAFF.

This clone was observed once. The chain joins TRBV7-3 to TRBJ2-1; 9 bases align to TRBD2. CDR1 and CDR2 from the germline V gene are SGHTA and FQGTGA. The CDR3 length is 15 residues. V lost 1 base, J lost 5 bases, and 3 bases stayed unmatched. The CDR3 loop reads CASSLSGRGNNEQFF. In DNA, the CDR3 is TGTGCCAGCAGCTTAAGCGGGAGGGGAAACAATGAGCAGTTCTTC.

This chain uses TRBV25-1 with TRBJ2-7, with TRBD1 matching over 9 bases. V shed 3 bases, J shed 3 bases, and the junction held 9 bases outside the gene matches. CDR3 length: 16 amino acids. Germline V gives CDR1 MGHDK, CDR2 SYGVNS. In DNA form, the CDR3 reads TGTGCCAGCAGTGATCCCTGGGGGACAGGGAGCTACGAGCAGTACTTC. Protein: CASSDPWGTGSYEQYF.

This rearrangement joins TRBV9 to TRBJ2-3; 10 bases fit TRBD1. The V and J ends lost 2 bases and 4 bases, in that order; junction bases with no gene match: 4. The germline V gene encodes CDR1 SGDLS and CDR2 YYNGEE. CDR3 size: 15 residues. CDR3 coding DNA: TGTGCCAGCAGCGTTCTGACAGGGGGCCCAGATACGCAGTATTTT. Amino acid sequence: CASSVLTGGPDTQYF. The whole variable domain, filled in from reference TRBV9 and TRBJ2-3, reads DSGVTQTPKHLITATGQRVTLRCSPRSGDLSVYWYQQSLDQGLQFLIQYYNGEERAKGNILERFSAQQFPDLHSELNLSSLELGDSALYFCASSVLTGGPDTQYFGPGTRLTVL.

This chain uses TRBV19 with TRBJ1-2; TRBD1 agrees at 10 bases. The V and J ends lost 4 bases and 3 bases, in that order; junction bases with no gene match: 5. The CDR3 runs to 15 residues. Germline V gene lookup returns CDR1 LNHDA and CDR2 SQIVND (reference sequence). CDR3 bases: TGTGCCAGTAGTACCTGGGGGACAGGGGACTATGGCTACACCTTC. Translation gives CASSTWGTGDYGYTF.

The V gene is TRBV18, the J gene TRBJ1-1; D is undetermined. V was trimmed by 4 bases and J by 1 base, leaving 7 bases between them. This CDR3 contains 13 residues. The V gene's germline CDR1 is KGHSH and CDR2 LQKENI. The DNA of the CDR3 is TGTGCCAGCTCACTCGACTGGAACACTGAAGCTTTCTTT. Its translation is CASSLDWNTEAFF.

The gene calls are TRBV19 and TRBJ1-1, with a tentative D call TRBD1 (5 bases). V was shortened by 8 bases and J by 2 bases, with 12 bases between the two germline ends. The germline V gene encodes CDR1 LNHDA and CDR2 SQIVND (reference sequence). The CDR3 runs 13 residues. CDR3 loop: CASSQQVNTEAFF. The CDR3 coding sequence is TGTGCCAGTTCCCAACAGGTAAACACTGAAGCTTTCTTT.